This is a list of T cell receptor beta chains from one sample in a study of blood T cell repertoires in COVID-19. This table comes from immunoSEQ multiplex PCR, and its TCRdb copy is limited to in-frame clones, with some not included. The table includes about 160,000 clones, around 80% detected once. Sequencing input: PBMCs or T cells enriched from blood (not recorded which). All receptors derive from a man aged 35 to 55 who had recovered from COVID-19. Each CDR3 is given with its conserved first and last residue. The D gene is left open where the match is weak. Clone size is shown for a subset of rows, as once, few, many or a class of expanded clone.

NA,TRBJ1-2,TRBV2,NA,TGTGCCAGCAGTGAAGCGCACGCGACATTGCGAGGCTACACCTTC,CASSEAHATLRGYTF
NA,TRBJ1-2,TRBV2,TRBD1,TGTGCCGCAACAGGACAGGGGGCTTTTGGCTACACCTTC,CAATGQGAFGYTF
NA,TRBJ2-3,TRBV19,TRBD2,TGTGCCAGTAAGGAGCGGGGGGTCTCAGATACGCAGTATTTT,CASKERGVSDTQYF
NA,TRBJ2-5,TRBV24-1,NA,TGTGCCACCAGTGATTTAGTTGGGACACGAGGGTGGGAGACCCAGTACTTC,CATSDLVGTRGWETQYF
NA,TRBJ2-3,TRBV30,TRBD1,TGTGCCTGGAGCGGACAGGGGGCGGAGGAGATGGCCTTT,CAWSGQGAEEMAF
NA,TRBJ1-1,TRBV6-6,NA,TGTGCCAGCAGTGCAGGGGAGTCAGCTTTCTTT,CASSAGESAFF
NA,TRBJ1-3,TRBV5-1,TRBD1,TGCGCCAGCACCCCTGCGGACAGGGGCAACGGAAACACCATATATTTT,CASTPADRGNGNTIYF
NA,TRBJ2-3,TRBV10-3,TRBD2,TGTGCCATCAGTCTAGCGGGGGATTGGGATACGCAGTATTTT,CAISLAGDWDTQYF
NA,TRBJ1-2,TRBV10-2,NA,TGCGCCAGCAGTATGACGGGCTATGGCTACACCTTC,CASSMTGYGYTF
NA,TRBJ1-1,TRBV6-5,NA,TGTGCCAGCAGTTACGGGGACACTAACACTGAAGCTTTCTTT,CASSYGDTNTEAFF
NA,TRBJ1-2,TRBV5-1,NA,TGCGCCAGCAGCACCCCAGGGACTTCTTATGGCTACACCTTC,CASSTPGTSYGYTF
NA,TRBJ1-5,TRBV6-1,NA,TGTGCCAGCAGTGCGGGGGGGGCGGGGAGCAATCAGCCCCAGCATTTT,CASSAGGAGSNQPQHF
NA,TRBJ2-4,TRBV5-1,NA,TGCGCCAGCAGCCGTTTCCAGGGGAATGGCAAAAACATTCAGTACTTC,CASSRFQGNGKNIQYF
NA,TRBJ2-3,TRBV15,TRBD2,TGTGCCACCAGCAGAGAACAGGCGGGGAGGGCCACAGATACGCAGTATTTT,CATSREQAGRATDTQYF
NA,TRBJ2-1,TRBV6-5,TRBD1,TGTGCCAGCAGTTACTCGACAGGGGGGTACAATGAGCAGTTCTTC,CASSYSTGGYNEQFF
NA,TRBJ1-2,TRBV18,NA,TGTGCCAGCTCACCGTACGAGAAGGGGGAATATGGCTACACCTTC,CASSPYEKGEYGYTF
NA,TRBJ1-3,TRBV11-3,NA,TGTGCCAGCAGCTTAGTGGGGAGATCCTCTGGAAACACCATATATTTT,CASSLVGRSSGNTIYF
NA,TRBJ2-5,TRBV2,TRBD2,TGTGCCAGCAGCCCCGTGCGGGGGGCTGCGGGGGCCCCGTACCAAGAGACCCAGTACTTC,CASSPVRGAAGAPYQETQYF
few,TRBJ2-7,TRBV4-1,NA,TGCGCCAGCAGCCAAGGAGCCTTAGTGCCCTACGAGCAGTACTTC,CASSQGALVPYEQYF
NA,TRBJ1-6,TRBV6-1,TRBD1,TGTGCCAGCAGTGCGAACCTCCGACAGGGTCGCGATTCACCCCTCCACTTT,CASSANLRQGRDSPLHF